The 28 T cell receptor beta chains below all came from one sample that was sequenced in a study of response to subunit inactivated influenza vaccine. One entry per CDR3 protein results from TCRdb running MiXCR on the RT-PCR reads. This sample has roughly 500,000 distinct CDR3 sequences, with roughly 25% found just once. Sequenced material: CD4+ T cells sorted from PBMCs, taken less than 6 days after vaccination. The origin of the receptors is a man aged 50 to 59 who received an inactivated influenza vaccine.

CDR3 in DNA: TGTGCCATCAGCCCTCCGGGACTGATCGCGCATACGCAGTATTTT. Its protein is CAISPPGLIAHTQYF. This chain links TRBV10-3 with TRBJ2-3; possibly TRBD2 for D (6 bases). V was cut by 6 bases and J by 7 bases, with 20 bases left in between. Germline values: CDR1 ENHRY, CDR2 SYGVKD. This CDR3 region has 15 residues.

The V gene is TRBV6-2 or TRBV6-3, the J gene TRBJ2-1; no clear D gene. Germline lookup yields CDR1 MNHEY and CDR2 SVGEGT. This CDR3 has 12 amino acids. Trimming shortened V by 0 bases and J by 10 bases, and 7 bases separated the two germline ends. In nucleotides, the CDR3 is TGTGCCAGCAGTTACTCGGGCAGGGAGCAGTTCTTC. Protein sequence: CASSYSGREQFF.

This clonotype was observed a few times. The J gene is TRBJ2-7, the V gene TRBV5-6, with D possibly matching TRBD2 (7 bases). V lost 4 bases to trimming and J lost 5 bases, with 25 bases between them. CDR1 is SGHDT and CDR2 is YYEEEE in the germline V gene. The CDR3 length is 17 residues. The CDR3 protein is CASSQYGGGAHRNEQYF. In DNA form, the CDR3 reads TGTGCCAGCAGCCAATATGGAGGGGGGGCGCATCGTAACGAGCAGTACTTC.

The CDR3 loop is CASSPGGTGSSYEQYF. Here the CDR3 DNA reads TGCGCCAGCAGCCCGGGGGGGACCGGGAGCTCCTACGAGCAGTACTTC. The rearrangement joins TRBV5-1 to TRBJ2-7; 8 positions match TRBD2. This CDR3 comprises 16 residues. V shed 4 bases and J 0 bases; nucleotides not matched to a gene: 9. CDR1 is SGHRS and CDR2 is YFSETQ in the germline V gene.

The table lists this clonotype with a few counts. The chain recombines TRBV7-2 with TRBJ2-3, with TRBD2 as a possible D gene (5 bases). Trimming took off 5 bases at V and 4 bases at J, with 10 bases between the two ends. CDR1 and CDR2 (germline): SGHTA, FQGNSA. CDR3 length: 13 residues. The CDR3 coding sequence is TGTGCCAGCAGCCTAGGACTTTCAGATACGCAGTATTTT. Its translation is CASSLGLSDTQYF.

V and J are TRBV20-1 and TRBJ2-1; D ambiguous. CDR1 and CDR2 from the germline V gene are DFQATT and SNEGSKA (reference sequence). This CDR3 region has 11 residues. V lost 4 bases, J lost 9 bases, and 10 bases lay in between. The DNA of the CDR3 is TGCAGTGCTACCGCCAGCCGTGAGCAGTTCTTC. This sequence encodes CSATASREQFF.

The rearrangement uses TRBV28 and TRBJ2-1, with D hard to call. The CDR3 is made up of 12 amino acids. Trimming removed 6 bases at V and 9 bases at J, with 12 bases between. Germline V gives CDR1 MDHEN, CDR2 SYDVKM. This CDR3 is CASSPSVGEQFF. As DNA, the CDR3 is TGTGCCAGCAGCCCCTCGGTGGGTGAGCAGTTCTTC.

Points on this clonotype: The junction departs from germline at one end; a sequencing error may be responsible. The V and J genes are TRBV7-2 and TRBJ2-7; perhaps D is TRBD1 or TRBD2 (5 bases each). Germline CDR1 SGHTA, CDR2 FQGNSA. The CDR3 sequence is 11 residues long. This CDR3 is CASSSGPSMDF. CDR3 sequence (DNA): TGTGCCAGCAGCTCGGGACCGTCCATGGACTTC.

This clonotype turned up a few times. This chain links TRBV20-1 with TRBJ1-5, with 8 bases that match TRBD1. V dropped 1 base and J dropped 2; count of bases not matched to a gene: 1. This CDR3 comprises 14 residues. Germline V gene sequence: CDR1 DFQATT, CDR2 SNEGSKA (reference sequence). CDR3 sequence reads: CSARAGGGNQPQHF. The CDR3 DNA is TGCAGTGCTAGAGCAGGGGGCGGCAATCAGCCCCAGCATTTT.

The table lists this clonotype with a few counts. As DNA, the CDR3 is TGTGCCAGCAGTTTTGAGACAGGGGGCACCGGGGAGCTGTTTTTT. Amino acids: CASSFETGGTGELFF. The chain combines TRBV12-3 or TRBV12-4 with TRBJ2-2; 9 bases line up with TRBD1. The J segment lost 4 bases and the V segment lost 3 bases, leaving 3 bases of the junction unmatched. The CDR3 extends over 15 amino acids.

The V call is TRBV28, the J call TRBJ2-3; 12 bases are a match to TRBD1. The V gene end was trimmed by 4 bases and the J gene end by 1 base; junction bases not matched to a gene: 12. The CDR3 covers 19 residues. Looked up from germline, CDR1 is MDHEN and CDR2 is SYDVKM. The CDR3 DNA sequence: TGTGCCAGCAGTTCACCCCTACGGGACAGGGGGCGAGGCACAGATACGCAGTATTTT. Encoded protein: CASSSPLRDRGRGTDTQYF. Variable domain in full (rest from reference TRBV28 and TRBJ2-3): DVKVTQSSRYLVKRTGEKVFLECVQDMDHENMFWYRQDPGLGLRLIYFSYDVKMKEKGDIPEGYSVSREKKERFSLILESASTNQTSMYLCASSSPLRDRGRGTDTQYFGPGTRLTVL.

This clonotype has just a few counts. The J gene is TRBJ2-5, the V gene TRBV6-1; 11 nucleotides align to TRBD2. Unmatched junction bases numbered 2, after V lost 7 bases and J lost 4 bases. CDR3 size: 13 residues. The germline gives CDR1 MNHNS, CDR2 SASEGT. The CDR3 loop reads CASILAGAETQYF. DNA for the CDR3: TGTGCCAGCATACTAGCGGGGGCAGAGACCCAGTACTTC.

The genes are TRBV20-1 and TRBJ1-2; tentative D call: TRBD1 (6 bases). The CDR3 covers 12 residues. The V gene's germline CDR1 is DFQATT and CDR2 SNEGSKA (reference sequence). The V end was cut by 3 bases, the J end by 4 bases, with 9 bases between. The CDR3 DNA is TGCAGTGCTAGGTCAGGGGTCTATGGCTACACCTTC. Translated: CSARSGVYGYTF.

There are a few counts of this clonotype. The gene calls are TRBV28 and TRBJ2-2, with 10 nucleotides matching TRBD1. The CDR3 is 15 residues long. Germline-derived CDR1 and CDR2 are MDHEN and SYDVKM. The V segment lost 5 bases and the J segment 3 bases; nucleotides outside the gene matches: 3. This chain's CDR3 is CASSTTGGYTGELFF. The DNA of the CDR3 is TGTGCCAGCAGTACGACAGGGGGCTACACCGGGGAGCTGTTTTTT.

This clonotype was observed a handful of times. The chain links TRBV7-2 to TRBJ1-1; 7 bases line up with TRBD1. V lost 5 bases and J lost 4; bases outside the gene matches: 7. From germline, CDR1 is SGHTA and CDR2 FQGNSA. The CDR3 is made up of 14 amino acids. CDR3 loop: CASSLSTGITEAFF. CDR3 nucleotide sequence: TGTGCCAGCAGCCTATCGACAGGGATCACTGAAGCTTTCTTT.

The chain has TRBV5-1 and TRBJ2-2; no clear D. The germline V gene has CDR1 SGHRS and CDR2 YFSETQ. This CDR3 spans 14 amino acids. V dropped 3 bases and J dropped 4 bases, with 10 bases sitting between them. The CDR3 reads CASSYRQSTGELFF. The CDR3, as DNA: TGCGCCAGCAGCTATCGGCAGAGCACCGGGGAGCTGTTTTTT.

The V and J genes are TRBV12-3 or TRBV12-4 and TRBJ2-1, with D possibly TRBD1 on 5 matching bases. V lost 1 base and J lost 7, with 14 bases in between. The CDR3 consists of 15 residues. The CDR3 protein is CASSLGSRGYNEQFF. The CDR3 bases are TGTGCCAGCAGTTTAGGGTCTAGGGGATATAATGAGCAGTTCTTC.

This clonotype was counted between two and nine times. The CDR3 protein is CASSGQGWTEAFF. The CDR3 nucleotides are TGTGCCAGCAGCGGACAGGGATGGACTGAAGCTTTCTTT. The chain employs TRBV12-3 or TRBV12-4 and TRBJ1-1; 8 bases match TRBD1. CDR3 size: 13 residues. V trimming: 6 bases; J trimming: 5 bases; junction bases outside the gene matches: 5.

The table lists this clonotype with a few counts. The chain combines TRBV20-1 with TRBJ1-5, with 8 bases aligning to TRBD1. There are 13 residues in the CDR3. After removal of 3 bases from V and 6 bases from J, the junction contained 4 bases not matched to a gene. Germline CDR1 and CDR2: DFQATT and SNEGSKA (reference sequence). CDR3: CSARGDRLQPQHF. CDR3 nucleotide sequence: TGCAGTGCTAGGGGGGACAGGCTTCAGCCCCAGCATTTT.

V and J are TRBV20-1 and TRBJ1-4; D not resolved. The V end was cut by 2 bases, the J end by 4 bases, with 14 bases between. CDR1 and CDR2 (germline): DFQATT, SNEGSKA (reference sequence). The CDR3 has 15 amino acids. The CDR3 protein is CSARRAGRINEKLFF. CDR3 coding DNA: TGCAGTGCTAGACGGGCCGGCAGGATTAATGAAAAACTGTTTTTT.

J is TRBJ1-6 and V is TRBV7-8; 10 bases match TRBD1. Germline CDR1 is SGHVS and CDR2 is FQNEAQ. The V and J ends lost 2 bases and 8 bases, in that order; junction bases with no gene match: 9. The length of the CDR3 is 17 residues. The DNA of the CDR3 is TGTGCCAGCAGCTTATGGTCCCGGGACAGGGGTGATTCACCCCTCCACTTT. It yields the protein CASSLWSRDRGDSPLHF.

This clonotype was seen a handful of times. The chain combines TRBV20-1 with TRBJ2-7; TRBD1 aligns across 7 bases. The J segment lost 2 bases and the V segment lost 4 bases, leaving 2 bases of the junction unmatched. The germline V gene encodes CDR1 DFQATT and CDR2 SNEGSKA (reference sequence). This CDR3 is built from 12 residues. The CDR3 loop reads CSATGQTYEQYF. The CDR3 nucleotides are TGCAGTGCTACGGGACAGACCTACGAGCAGTACTTC.

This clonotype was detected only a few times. CDR3 sequence reads: CSAGRRGEQYF. As DNA, the CDR3 is TGCAGCGCCGGACGGAGGGGCGAGCAGTACTTC. The chain has TRBV29-1 and TRBJ2-7; the D gene is possibly TRBD2 (6 bases). The CDR3 totals 11 residues. CDR1 is SQVTM, CDR2 ANQGSEA, per germline. V was shortened by 7 bases and J by 6 bases, with 13 bases between the two germline ends.

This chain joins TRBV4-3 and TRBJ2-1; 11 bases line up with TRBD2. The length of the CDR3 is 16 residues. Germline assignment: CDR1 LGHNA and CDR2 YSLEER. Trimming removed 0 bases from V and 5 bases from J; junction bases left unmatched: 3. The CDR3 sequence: CASSQELAGGNNEQFF. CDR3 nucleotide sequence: TGCGCCAGCAGCCAAGAGTTAGCGGGGGGGAACAATGAGCAGTTCTTC.

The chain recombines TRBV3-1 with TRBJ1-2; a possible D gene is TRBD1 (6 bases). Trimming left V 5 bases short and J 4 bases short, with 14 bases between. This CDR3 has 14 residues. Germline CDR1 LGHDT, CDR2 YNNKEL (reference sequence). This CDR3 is CASSSFDRRYGYTF. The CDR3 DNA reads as TGTGCCAGCAGCTCTTTCGACAGGCGCTATGGCTACACCTTC.

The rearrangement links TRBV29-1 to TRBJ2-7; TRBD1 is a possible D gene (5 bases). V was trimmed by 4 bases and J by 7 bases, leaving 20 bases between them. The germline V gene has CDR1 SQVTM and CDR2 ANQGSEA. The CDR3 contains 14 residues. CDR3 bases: TGCAGCGTTGGCCAGGGCCATTTTGTGGGTGAGCAGTACTTC. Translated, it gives CSVGQGHFVGEQYF.

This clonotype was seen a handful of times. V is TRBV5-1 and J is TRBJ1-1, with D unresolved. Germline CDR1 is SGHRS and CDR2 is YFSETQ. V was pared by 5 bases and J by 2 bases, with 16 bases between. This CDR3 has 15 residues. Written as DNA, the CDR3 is TGCGCCAGCAGGGAGTCAACGGGAAGTAACACTGAAGCTTTCTTT. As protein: CASRESTGSNTEAFF.

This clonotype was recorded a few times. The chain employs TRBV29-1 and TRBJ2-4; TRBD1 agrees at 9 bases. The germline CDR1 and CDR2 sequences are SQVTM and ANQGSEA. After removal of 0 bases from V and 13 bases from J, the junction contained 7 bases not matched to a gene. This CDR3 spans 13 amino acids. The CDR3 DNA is TGCAGCGTTGAAGATCTAAGGGACAGGGTGCAGTACTTC. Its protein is CSVEDLRDRVQYF.